Shown below are 22 T cell receptor beta chains from a single sample sequenced in a study of blood T cell repertoires in COVID-19. Assay used: immunoSEQ multiplex PCR; TCRdb lists only in-frame clones, some missing. The sample consists of fewer than 300,000 clones, about nine tenths of them appearing once. The specimen sequenced was peripheral blood. Source of these receptors: a woman aged 45-65 years with COVID-19, enrolled during active disease.

The genes are TRBV13 and TRBJ1-3; D remains unclear. With 0 bases removed from V and 4 bases from J, the gap between germline ends came to 13 bases. Germline loops: CDR1 PRHDT, CDR2 FYEKMQ (reference sequence). The CDR3 extends over 16 amino acids. DNA of the CDR3: TGTGCCAGCAGCTTAGGCCTAAATTCTGAGGGAAACACCATATATTTT. Residues: CASSLGLNSEGNTIYF.

In this sample, this clone turned up once. The J gene is TRBJ1-4, the V gene TRBV2; possible D gene TRBD1, 5 bases. V lost 7 bases, J lost 4 bases, and 16 bases lay in between. CDR1 and CDR2 (germline): SNHLY, FYNNEI. This CDR3 spans 15 amino acids. DNA of the CDR3: TGTGCCAGCAAACTAGCCGGGACGGATAATGAAAAACTGTTTTTT. It translates to CASKLAGTDNEKLFF.

The rearrangement links TRBV3-1 (or the pseudogene TRBV3-2) to TRBJ2-4; possibly TRBD2 for D (5 bases). Looked up from germline, CDR1 is LGHDT and CDR2 is YNNKEL (reference sequence). Trimming left V 0 bases short and J 5 bases short, with 8 bases between. CDR3 length: 14 residues. The CDR3 DNA sequence: TGTGCCAGCAGCCAAGATGGACTCGAAAACATTCAGTACTTC. It encodes CASSQDGLENIQYF.

The V call is TRBV27, the J call TRBJ1-6; 8 bases are a match to TRBD1. V lost 2 bases and J lost 7; bases outside the gene matches: 4. CDR3 length: 15 residues. Germline values: CDR1 MNHEY, CDR2 SMNVEV (reference sequence). The CDR3 DNA follows: TGTGCCAGCAGTTTAGCGGGACAGGCAAATTCACCCCTCCACTTT. It specifies CASSLAGQANSPLHF.

This clone was detected only once. J is TRBJ1-1 and V is TRBV5-5; D might be TRBD1 (5 bases). V was trimmed by 0 bases and J by 6 bases, leaving 9 bases between them. The V gene's germline CDR1 is SGHKS and CDR2 YYEKEE (reference sequence). The CDR3 totals 13 residues. The CDR3 region has the DNA TGTGCCAGCAGCTTGGTTGGGACTCCTGAAGCTTTCTTT. Translating it yields CASSLVGTPEAFF.

The V gene is TRBV30, the J gene TRBJ1-5; 7 bases match TRBD1. This CDR3 region has 13 residues. In germline, CDR1 is GTSNPN, CDR2 SVGIG (reference sequence). The ends lost 4 bases at V and 4 bases at J; junction bases unmatched: 4. CDR3 in amino acids: CAWKGQKNQPQHF. The CDR3 DNA follows: TGTGCCTGGAAGGGACAGAAAAATCAGCCCCAGCATTTT.

The V call is TRBV27, the J call TRBJ1-1, with D unresolved. Germline loops: CDR1 MNHEY, CDR2 SMNVEV (reference sequence). The ends were cut back, 4 bases at V and 5 bases at J, with 11 bases in the middle. This CDR3 comprises 13 residues. The CDR3 region is CASSSATRTEAFF. The CDR3 nucleotides are TGTGCCAGCAGTTCCGCAACCAGAACTGAAGCTTTCTTT.

The V gene is TRBV11-2, the J gene TRBJ2-5; TRBD2 is a possible D gene (6 bases). The CDR3 length is 14 residues. Germline V gene sequence: CDR1 SGHAT, CDR2 FQNNGV. Trimming cost V 8 bases and J 5 bases, with 18 bases left between them. As DNA, the CDR3 is TGTGCCAGCTTAGGTAGGGACTCCGGGGAGACCCAGTACTTC. Protein: CASLGRDSGETQYF.

The chain has TRBV10-1 and TRBJ2-7, with a weak D call TRBD1 (6 bases). CDR3 size: 14 residues. V lost 8 bases and J 0 bases, leaving 14 bases between the germline ends. The germline V gene has CDR1 WNHNN and CDR2 SYGVQD (reference sequence). This CDR3 reads CASLGQRISYEQYF. The CDR3 DNA is TGCGCCAGCCTAGGACAGCGCATCTCCTACGAGCAGTACTTC.

The table lists this clone with a count of one. The rearrangement joins TRBV14 to TRBJ2-5; 11 positions match TRBD2. Germline V lookup: CDR1 SGHDN, CDR2 FVKESK. The CDR3 is 18 residues long. Trimming cost V 5 bases and J 2 bases; bases outside gene matches: 13. CDR3 region: CASSSRTGTSGTQETQYF. CDR3 coding DNA: TGTGCCAGCAGCTCCAGGACTGGGACTAGCGGAACTCAAGAGACCCAGTACTTC.

The V call is TRBV6-5, the J call TRBJ1-5; D possibly corresponds to TRBD1 (6 bases). This CDR3 has 15 amino acids. V lost 0 bases and J lost 3, with 9 bases in between. Looked up from germline, CDR1 is MNHEY and CDR2 is SVGAGI. The CDR3 DNA reads as TGTGCCAGCAGTTACTCCAGGGGTGCCAATCAGCCCCAGCATTTT. Encoded protein: CASSYSRGANQPQHF.

This clone was observed a single time. The chain combines TRBV6-5 with TRBJ1-1; the D gene is possibly TRBD1 (5 bases). V was shortened by 5 bases and J by 0 bases, with 13 bases between the two germline ends. The CDR3 runs 15 residues. The V gene's germline CDR1 is MNHEY and CDR2 SVGAGI. The CDR3 protein is CASSPFSGMNTEAFF. In nucleotides, the CDR3 is TGTGCCAGCAGTCCCTTTTCAGGGATGAACACTGAAGCTTTCTTT.

The genes are TRBV5-1 and TRBJ2-1; D is undetermined. Germline loops: CDR1 SGHRS, CDR2 YFSETQ. Trimming took 0 bases from V and 5 from J, leaving 3 bases between them. This CDR3 is 12 amino acids long. CDR3 amino acids: CASSLADNEQFF. Written as DNA, the CDR3 is TGCGCCAGCAGCTTGGCGGACAATGAGCAGTTCTTC.

The chain is built from TRBV24-1 and TRBJ1-4; D possibly corresponds to TRBD1 (5 bases). V was cut by 3 bases and J by 8 bases, with 18 bases left in between. The CDR3 is 16 amino acids. In germline, CDR1 is KGHDR, CDR2 SFDVKD. The CDR3 spells CATSDGGESRREKLFF. In DNA, the CDR3 is TGTGCCACCAGTGATGGGGGGGAGTCCCGACGGGAAAAACTGTTTTTT.

The CDR3, as DNA: TGTGCCAGCAGCCAAGGGGGCACTCAGCCCCAGCATTTT. This encodes CASSQGGTQPQHF. The V and J genes are TRBV14 and TRBJ1-5; D perhaps matches TRBD1 (5 bases). Per the germline V gene, CDR1 is SGHDN and CDR2 is FVKESK. This CDR3 contains 13 residues. V was pared by 1 base and J by 6 bases, with 7 bases between.

This clone was seen just once. The rearrangement joins TRBV24-1 to TRBJ1-5, with D possibly matching TRBD1 (6 bases). The germline CDR1 and CDR2 sequences are KGHDR and SFDVKD. The CDR3 runs to 20 residues. Trimming removed 0 bases at V and 0 bases at J, with 20 bases between. The CDR3 spells CATSDLRIGQRVYSNQPQHF. CDR3 sequence (DNA): TGTGCCACCAGTGATTTGAGGATAGGACAGAGAGTTTATAGCAATCAGCCCCAGCATTTT.

V gene TRBV9 combines with J gene TRBJ2-1; 9 positions match TRBD2. Trimming took 0 bases from V and 7 from J; bases not matched to a gene: 5. The CDR3 loop spans 15 amino acids. The germline V gene has CDR1 SGDLS and CDR2 YYNGEE. The CDR3 DNA sequence: TGTGCCAGCAGCGTAGCCGGGACTAGCTCGAATGAGCAGTTCTTC. Translating it yields CASSVAGTSSNEQFF.

The J gene is TRBJ2-3, the V gene TRBV9, with TRBD2 identical over 9 bases. Germline trimming cut 3 bases from V and 4 bases from J; bases unmatched to any gene: 12. CDR1 SGDLS and CDR2 YYNGEE come from the germline V gene. CDR3 length: 17 amino acids. The DNA for the CDR3 is TGTGCCAGCAGCGCGATCTATAGCGGGAGAGGGGCAGATACGCAGTATTTT. Translated: CASSAIYSGRGADTQYF.

The chain links TRBV28 to TRBJ1-5; D is ambiguous. With 0 bases removed from V and 5 bases from J, the gap between germline ends came to 5 bases. The CDR3 contains 13 residues. CDR1 MDHEN and CDR2 SYDVKM come from the germline V gene. CDR3 DNA sequence: TGTGCCAGCAGTTTATGGAGTCATCAGCCCCAGCATTTT. Protein product: CASSLWSHQPQHF.

This clone was seen just once. This chain uses TRBV19 with TRBJ2-1; maybe TRBD2 (6 bases). Trimming took 6 bases from V and 15 from J, leaving 21 bases between them. The CDR3 has 13 residues. Germline V gene data show CDR1 as LNHDA and CDR2 as SQIVND (reference sequence). Written as DNA, the CDR3 is TGTGCCAGTAGCGATTCGGGACTTTCCCTCAGGTTCTTC. This codes for CASSDSGLSLRFF.

The chain recombines TRBV5-1 with TRBJ1-2, with D perhaps TRBD1 (5 bases). Deletions cut 4 bases from V and 4 bases from J, with 14 bases between. CDR1 and CDR2 (germline): SGHRS, YFSETQ. CDR3 length equals 14 residues. The CDR3 loop is CASSPSGGAYGYTF. The CDR3 DNA follows: TGCGCCAGCAGCCCCTCCGGTGGGGCCTATGGCTACACCTTC.

The chain has TRBV6-5 and TRBJ2-7; 11 nucleotides line up with TRBD2. CDR1 is MNHEY and CDR2 is SVGAGI in the germline V gene. Trimming at V came to 5 bases and at J to 6 bases, leaving 9 bases not matched to a gene. The CDR3 is 15 residues long. CDR3 nucleotides: TGTGCCAGCAGTCCGCCCACTAGCGGGAGAGGCGAGCAGTACTTC. This sequence encodes CASSPPTSGRGEQYF.